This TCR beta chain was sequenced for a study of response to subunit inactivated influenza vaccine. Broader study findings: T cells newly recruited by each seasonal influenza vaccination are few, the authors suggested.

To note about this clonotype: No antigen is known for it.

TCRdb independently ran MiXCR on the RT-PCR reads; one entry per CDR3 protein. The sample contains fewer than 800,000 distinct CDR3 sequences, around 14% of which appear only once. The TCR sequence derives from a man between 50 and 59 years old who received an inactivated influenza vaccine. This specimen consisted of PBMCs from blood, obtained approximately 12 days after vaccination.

CDR3 DNA: TGCGCCAGCAGCCAGAGTAGCGGGAGAGGGCTCTCCGAGCAGTACTTC. Protein: CASSQSSGRGLSEQYF. The J gene is TRBJ2-7, the V gene TRBV4-1; TRBD2 matches at 9 bases. The trim removed 3 bases at V and 6 bases at J, leaving 12 bases unmatched. This CDR3 contains 16 residues. CDR1 and CDR2 from the germline V gene are MGHRA and YSYEKL.